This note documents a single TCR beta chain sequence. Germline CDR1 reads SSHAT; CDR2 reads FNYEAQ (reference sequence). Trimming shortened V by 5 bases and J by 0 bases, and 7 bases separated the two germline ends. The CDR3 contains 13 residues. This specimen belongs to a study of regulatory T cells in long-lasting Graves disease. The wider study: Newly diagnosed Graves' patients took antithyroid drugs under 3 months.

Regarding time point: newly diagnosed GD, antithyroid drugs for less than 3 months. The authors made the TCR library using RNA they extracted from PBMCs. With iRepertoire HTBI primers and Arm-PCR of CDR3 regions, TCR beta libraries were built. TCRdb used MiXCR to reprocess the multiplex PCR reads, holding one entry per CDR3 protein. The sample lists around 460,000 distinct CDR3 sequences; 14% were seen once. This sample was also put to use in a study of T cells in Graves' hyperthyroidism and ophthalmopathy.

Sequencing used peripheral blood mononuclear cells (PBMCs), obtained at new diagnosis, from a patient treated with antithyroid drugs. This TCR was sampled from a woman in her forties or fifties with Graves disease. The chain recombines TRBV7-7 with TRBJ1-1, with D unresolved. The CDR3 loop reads CASSKIMNTEAFF. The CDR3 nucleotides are TGTGCCAGCAGCAAGATCATGAACACTGAAGCTTTCTTT.